This T cell receptor (beta chain) was sequenced in a study of blood T cell repertoires in COVID-19. Study-wide background: Nucleic acid was either cDNA or gDNA, and it came from T cells, B-cell-depleted T cells, or PBMCs.

The table came from immunoSEQ multiplex PCR; TCRdb's copy has only in-frame clones and leaves some out. The profile covers about 180,000 clones, with approximately 87% appearing a single time and under 15% taken by the ten largest. V lost 6 bases and J lost 3, with 9 bases in between. The CDR3 is made up of 13 amino acids. In germline, CDR1 is MDHEN, CDR2 SYDVKM. The clonotype originates from a woman between 70 and 85 years old with COVID-19, enrolled during active disease. The chain couples TRBV28 to TRBJ2-1; tentatively, D is TRBD1 (6 bases). The specimen was peripheral blood. The CDR3 region has the DNA TGTGCCAGCAGGGACAGCGTCTACAATGAGCAGTTCTTC. Translation: CASRDSVYNEQFF. The full variable domain, completed using reference TRBV28 and TRBJ2-1, is DVKVTQSSRYLVKRTGEKVFLECVQDMDHENMFWYRQDPGLGLRLIYFSYDVKMKEKGDIPEGYSVSREKKERFSLILESASTNQTSMYLCASRDSVYNEQFFGPGTRLTVL.